A single sample is the source of the 9 T cell receptor beta chains below, sequenced in a study of response to subunit inactivated influenza vaccine. TCRdb independently ran MiXCR on the RT-PCR reads; one entry per CDR3 protein. The table includes roughly 150,000 distinct CDR3 sequences, about a tenth detected once. Here the sequenced sample was non-naive T cells sorted from PBMCs, taken 40 to 50 days after vaccination. The receptors shown here come from a man aged 45-60 years who received an inactivated influenza vaccine.

CDR3 in amino acids: CASSLMNGDVGQETQYF. The CDR3 bases are TGTGCCAGCAGTTTAATGAATGGGGACGTAGGCCAAGAGACCCAGTACTTC. V gene TRBV27 combines with J gene TRBJ2-5; D is possibly TRBD1 or TRBD2 (5 bases each). V shed 2 bases and J shed 1 base, with 17 bases lying between them. Germline V CDR1 and CDR2: MNHEY, SMNVEV (reference sequence). The CDR3 loop spans 17 amino acids.

Only a few counts were recorded for this clonotype. The rearrangement uses TRBV20-1 and TRBJ2-1; 10 positions agree with TRBD2. The length of the CDR3 is 15 residues. Unmatched junction bases numbered 5, after V lost 1 base and J lost 5 bases. CDR1 and CDR2 from the germline V gene are DFQATT and SNEGSKA (reference sequence). CDR3 amino acids: CSARGASGRHNEQFF. CDR3 in DNA: TGCAGTGCTAGAGGGGCTAGCGGGAGACACAATGAGCAGTTCTTC.

The V gene is TRBV6-2 or TRBV6-3, the J gene TRBJ2-7; 11 bases match TRBD2. The CDR3 has 17 residues. V lost 3 bases to trimming and J lost 3 bases; unmatched junction nucleotides: 10. Germline V gene data show CDR1 as MNHEY and CDR2 as SVGEGT. This chain's CDR3 is CASSYRLAGGLDYEQYF. Here the CDR3 DNA reads TGTGCCAGCAGTTATCGTCTAGCGGGAGGTTTAGACTACGAGCAGTACTTC.

Many counts were recorded for this clonotype. The genes are TRBV7-2 and TRBJ2-7; D may be TRBD1 (6 bases). Germline CDR1 SGHTA, CDR2 FQGNSA. This CDR3 is built from 14 residues. Trimming pared 2 bases from V and 0 bases from J, leaving 8 bases between. CDR3: CASSLYRVSYEQYF. CDR3 in DNA: TGTGCCAGCAGCTTATACAGGGTCTCCTACGAGCAGTACTTC.

This clonotype showed up just a few times. This chain joins TRBV28 and TRBJ1-5; D ambiguous. Trimming took 9 bases from V and 11 from J, leaving 11 bases between them. The CDR3 covers 10 residues. Per the germline V gene, CDR1 is MDHEN and CDR2 is SYDVKM. CDR3 sequence reads: CASSERTQHF. As DNA, the CDR3 is TGTGCCAGTTCCGAAAGGACCCAGCATTTT. Variable domain in full (rest from reference TRBV28 and TRBJ1-5): DVKVTQSSRYLVKRTGEKVFLECVQDMDHENMFWYRQDPGLGLRLIYFSYDVKMKEKGDIPEGYSVSREKKERFSLILESASTNQTSMYLCASSERTQHFGDGTRLSIL.

The CDR3 coding sequence is TGCGCCAGCAGCCAATCTGGACAGGTCTGGGATTCACCCCTCCACTTT. This encodes CASSQSGQVWDSPLHF. The V gene is TRBV4-3, the J gene TRBJ1-6; TRBD1 matches at 7 bases. Germline loops: CDR1 LGHNA, CDR2 YSLEER. The J segment lost 8 bases and the V segment lost 2 bases, leaving 9 bases of the junction unmatched. The CDR3 has 16 residues.

This clonotype was detected only a few times. The gene calls are TRBV6-2 or TRBV6-3 and TRBJ2-2, with TRBD1 identical over 7 bases. This CDR3 has 14 amino acids. Germline lookup yields CDR1 MNHEY and CDR2 SVGEGT. Trimming took 10 bases from V and 3 from J; bases not matched to a gene: 8. The CDR3 bases are TGTGCCACCCACAGACAGGGAGACACCGGGGAGCTGTTTTTT. It encodes CATHRQGDTGELFF.

This clonotype was observed many times. V usage is TRBV4-2 and J usage is TRBJ2-2; maybe TRBD1 (6 bases). The CDR3 covers 19 residues. Germline V gene data show CDR1 as LGHNA and CDR2 as YNFKEQ. V lost 0 bases and J lost 1, with 18 bases in between. This CDR3 reads CASSQDQFVLDRNTGELFF. The CDR3 DNA sequence: TGTGCCAGCAGCCAAGATCAGTTTGTTTTGGACAGGAACACCGGGGAGCTGTTTTTT.

This clonotype came up a few times. This sequence joins TRBV6-2 or TRBV6-3 and TRBJ1-6, with D possibly TRBD1 on 5 matching bases. Per the germline V gene, CDR1 is MNHEY and CDR2 is SVGEGT. V dropped 2 bases and J dropped 10 bases, with 12 bases sitting between them. The CDR3 is 14 amino acids. CDR3 bases: TGTGCCAGCAGTTACCTGAACCAGGGATCACCCCTCCACTTT. Translation: CASSYLNQGSPLHF.